The TCR beta chain under discussion was sequenced for a study of PD-1 blockade in mismatch repair-deficient tumors (dated by TCRdb to about 2017). As for the study more broadly: The trial enrolled 86 consecutive patients with 12 mismatch repair-deficient cancer types between late 2013 and September 2016, all previously treated and progressing. Deep sequencing of TCR CDR3 regions was used to track tumor-associated T cell clones in peripheral blood of patients responding to PD-1 blockade. What the authors observed across the whole study: Rapid expansion after pembrolizumab followed by contraction, generally before radiologic responses, was shown by tumor-resident clones, which were often undetectable in blood before treatment.

This clone occurred a few times. The antigen it recognizes is unknown. It has no much larger one-base neighbor in the sample; base qualities were not kept. For every enrolled patient, mismatch repair deficiency was confirmed by either polymerase chain reaction or immunohistochemistry. TCR sequencing was carried out for a few patients who responded to pembrolizumab therapy. Pembrolizumab PD-1 blockade was prospectively tested in advanced mismatch repair-deficient cancers, regardless of tissue of origin, in the phase II trial. Peripheral blood T cell samples were serially collected before and at multiple times after PD-1 blockade was started. Blood sampling times were reported as weeks after the first pembrolizumab dose. As encoded in the germline V gene, CDR1 is SGDLS while CDR2 is YYNGEE. The CDR3 measures 16 amino acids from cysteine to phenylalanine. Just the 48-base CDR3 DNA is kept, in frame starting at base 1. A distance of 21 bases separates the germline ends of V and J, which lose 3 bases and 6 bases respectively.

To prepare the library, the immunoSEQ multiplex PCR assay was applied. Drawn from immuneACCESS, this table holds only the in-frame rearrangements with V and J called that TCRdb kept. Clones are partly lost; checked studies trace under half to an unresolved V gene and leave the rest unexplained. A total of 120,000 or so clones appear in this sample, almost 90% of them only once. The top ten hold 12% of the sample. The sequences come from peripheral blood, collected 72 weeks after starting pembrolizumab. The V and J segments used are TRBV9 and TRBJ1-2; tentative D gene TRBD1, with 5 bases matching. The receptor's source is an adult with mismatch repair-deficient cancer. This receptor carries the CDR3 CASSAPGTQGSDGYTF. The DNA sequence is as follows: TGTGCCAGCAGCGCGCCTGGTACTCAGGGTTCGGATGGCTACACCTTC.